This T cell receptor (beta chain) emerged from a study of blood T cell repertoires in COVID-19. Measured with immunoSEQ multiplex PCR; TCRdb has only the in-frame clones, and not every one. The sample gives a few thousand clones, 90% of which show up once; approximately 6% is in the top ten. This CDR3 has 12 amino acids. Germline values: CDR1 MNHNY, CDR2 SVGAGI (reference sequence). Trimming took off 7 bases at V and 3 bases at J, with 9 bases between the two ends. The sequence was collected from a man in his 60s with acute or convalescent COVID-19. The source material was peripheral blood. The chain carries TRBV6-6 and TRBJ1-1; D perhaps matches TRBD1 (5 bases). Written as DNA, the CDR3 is TGTGCCAGCAAGGGGTGGGACACTGAAGCTTTCTTT. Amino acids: CASKGWDTEAFF.